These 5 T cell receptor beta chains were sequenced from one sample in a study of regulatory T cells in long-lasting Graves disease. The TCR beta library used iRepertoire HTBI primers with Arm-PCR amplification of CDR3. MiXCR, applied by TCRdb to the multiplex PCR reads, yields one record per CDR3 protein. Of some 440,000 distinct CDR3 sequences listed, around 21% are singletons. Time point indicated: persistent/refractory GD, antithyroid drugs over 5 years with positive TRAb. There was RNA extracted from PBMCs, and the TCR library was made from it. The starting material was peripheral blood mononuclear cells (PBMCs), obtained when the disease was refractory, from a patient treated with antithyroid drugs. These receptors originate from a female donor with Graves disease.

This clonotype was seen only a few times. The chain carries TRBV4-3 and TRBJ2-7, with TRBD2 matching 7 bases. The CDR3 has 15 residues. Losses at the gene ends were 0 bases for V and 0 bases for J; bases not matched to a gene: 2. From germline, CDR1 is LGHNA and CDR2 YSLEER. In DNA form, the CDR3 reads TGCGCCAGCAGCCAAGAGGCTAGCGGCTCCTACGAGCAGTACTTC. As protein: CASSQEASGSYEQYF.

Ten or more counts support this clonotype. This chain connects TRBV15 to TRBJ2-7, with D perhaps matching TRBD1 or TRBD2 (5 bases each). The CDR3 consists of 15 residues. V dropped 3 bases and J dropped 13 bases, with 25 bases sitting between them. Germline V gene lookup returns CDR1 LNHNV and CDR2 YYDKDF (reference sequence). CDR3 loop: CATSSPVLRDASIYF. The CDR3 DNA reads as TGTGCCACCAGCAGCCCGGTTCTCCGGGACGCGAGTATTTACTTC.

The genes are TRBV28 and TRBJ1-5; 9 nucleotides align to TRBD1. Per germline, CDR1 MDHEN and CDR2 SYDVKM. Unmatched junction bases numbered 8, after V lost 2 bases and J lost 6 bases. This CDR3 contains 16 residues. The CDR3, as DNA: TGTGCCAGCAGTTTAATCGGACAGGGGAAAAGTCAGCCCCAGCATTTT. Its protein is CASSLIGQGKSQPQHF.

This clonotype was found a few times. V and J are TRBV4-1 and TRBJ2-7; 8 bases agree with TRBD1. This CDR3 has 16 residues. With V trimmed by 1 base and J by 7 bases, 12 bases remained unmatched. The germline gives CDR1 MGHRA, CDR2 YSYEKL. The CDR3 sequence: CASSQVGSAGGKEQYF. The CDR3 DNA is TGCGCCAGCAGCCAAGTGGGATCGGCAGGGGGCAAGGAGCAGTACTTC.

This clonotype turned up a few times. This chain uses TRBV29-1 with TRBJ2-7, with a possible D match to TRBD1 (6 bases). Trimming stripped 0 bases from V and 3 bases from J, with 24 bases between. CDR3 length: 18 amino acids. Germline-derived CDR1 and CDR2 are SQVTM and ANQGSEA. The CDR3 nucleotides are TGCAGCGTTGAAGACGCAAAACACAGGGCCGTTCTACTCTACGAGCAGTACTTC. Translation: CSVEDAKHRAVLLYEQYF.